The source of this T cell receptor beta chain is a study of T-cell reconstitution after alpha-beta-depleted transplantation in children. The CDR3 runs to 16 residues. Trimming took 4 bases from V and 4 from J; bases not matched to a gene: 8. Germline lookup yields CDR1 DFQATT and CDR2 SNEGSKA (reference sequence). Study results and limitations: Reports say that about two months after transplant, the alpha-beta T cells came out of several hundred graft clones that had expanded. Surviving recipient T cells and thymic progenitors produced the high day-60 TCRbeta diversity seen in some patients. It was newly produced T cells that mostly accounted for T-cell counts and diversity one year after transplant.

The authors prepared the TCRbeta library with unique molecular identifiers. MiXCR was run by TCRdb on the PCR reads, yielding one entry per CDR3 protein. In the table there are 300,000 to 400,000 distinct CDR3 sequences, around 15% of which are singletons. This clonotype was counted only a few times. Antigen: not known. The sequence was obtained from a male patient between 2 and 10 years old who had a stem cell transplant for acute lymphoblastic leukemia, so the T cells may come from the graft donor. The genes are TRBV20-1 and TRBJ2-3; 13 bases line up with TRBD2. Material: PBMCs, mostly from graft donor cells, obtained 360 days after TCRalphabeta/CD19-depleted stem cell transplant. The CDR3 DNA follows: TGCAGTGCTACCGGGACTAGCGGGACTGGCCCAGATACGCAGTATTTT. Amino acids: CSATGTSGTGPDTQYF.